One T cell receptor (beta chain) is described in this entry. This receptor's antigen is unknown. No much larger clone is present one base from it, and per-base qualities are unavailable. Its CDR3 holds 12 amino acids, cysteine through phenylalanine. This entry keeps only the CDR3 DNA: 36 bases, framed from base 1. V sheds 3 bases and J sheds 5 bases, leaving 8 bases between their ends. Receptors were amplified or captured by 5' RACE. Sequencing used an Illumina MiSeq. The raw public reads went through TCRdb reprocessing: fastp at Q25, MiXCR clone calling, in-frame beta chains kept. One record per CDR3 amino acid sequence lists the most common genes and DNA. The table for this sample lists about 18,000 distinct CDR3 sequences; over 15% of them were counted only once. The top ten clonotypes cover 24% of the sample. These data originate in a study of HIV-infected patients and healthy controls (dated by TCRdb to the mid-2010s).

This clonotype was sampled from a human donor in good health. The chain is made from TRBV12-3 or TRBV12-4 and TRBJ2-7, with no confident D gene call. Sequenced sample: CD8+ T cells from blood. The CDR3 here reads CASSFVLNEQYF. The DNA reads TGTGCCAGCAGTTTTGTCTTGAACGAGCAGTACTTC.